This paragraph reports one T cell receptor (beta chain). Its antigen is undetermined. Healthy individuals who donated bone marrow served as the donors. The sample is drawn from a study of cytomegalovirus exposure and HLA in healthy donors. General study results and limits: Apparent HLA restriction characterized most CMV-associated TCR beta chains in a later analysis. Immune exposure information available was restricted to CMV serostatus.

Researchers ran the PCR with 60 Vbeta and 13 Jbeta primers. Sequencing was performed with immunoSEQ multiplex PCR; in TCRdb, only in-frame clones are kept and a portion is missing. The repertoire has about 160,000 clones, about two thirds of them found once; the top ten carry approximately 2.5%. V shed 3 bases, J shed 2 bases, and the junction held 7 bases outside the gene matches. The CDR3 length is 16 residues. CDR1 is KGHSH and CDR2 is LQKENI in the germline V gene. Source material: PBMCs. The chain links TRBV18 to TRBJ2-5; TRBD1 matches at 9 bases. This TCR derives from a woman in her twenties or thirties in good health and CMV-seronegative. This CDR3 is CASSPPPGQGQETQYF. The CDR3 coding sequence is TGTGCCAGCTCACCTCCTCCGGGACAGGGACAAGAGACCCAGTACTTC.